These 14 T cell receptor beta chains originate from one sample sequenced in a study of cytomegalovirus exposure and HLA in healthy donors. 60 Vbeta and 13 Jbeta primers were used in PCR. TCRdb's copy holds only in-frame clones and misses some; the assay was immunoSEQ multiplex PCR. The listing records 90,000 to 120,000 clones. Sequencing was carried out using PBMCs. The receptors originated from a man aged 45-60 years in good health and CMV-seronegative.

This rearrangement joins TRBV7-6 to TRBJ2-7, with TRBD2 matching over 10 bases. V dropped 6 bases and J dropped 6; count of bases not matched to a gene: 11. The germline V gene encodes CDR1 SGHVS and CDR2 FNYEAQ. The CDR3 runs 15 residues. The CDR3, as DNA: TGTGCCAGCAGACTTACGCCTAGCGGGAGAGCCGAGCAGTACTTC. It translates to CASRLTPSGRAEQYF.

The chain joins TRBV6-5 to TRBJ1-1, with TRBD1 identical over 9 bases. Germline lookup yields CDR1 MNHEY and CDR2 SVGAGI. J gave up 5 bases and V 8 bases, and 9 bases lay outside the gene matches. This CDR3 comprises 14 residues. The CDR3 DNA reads TGTGCCAGCTCTCAGACAGGGGGACGTACTGAAGCTTTCTTT. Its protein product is CASSQTGGRTEAFF.

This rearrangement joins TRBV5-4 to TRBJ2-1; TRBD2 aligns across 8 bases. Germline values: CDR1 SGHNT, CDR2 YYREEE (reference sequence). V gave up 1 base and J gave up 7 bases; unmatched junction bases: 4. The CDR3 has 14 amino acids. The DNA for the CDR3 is TGTGCCAGCAGCTTGAGGCGGGAGGCTAATGAGCAGTTCTTC. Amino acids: CASSLRREANEQFF.

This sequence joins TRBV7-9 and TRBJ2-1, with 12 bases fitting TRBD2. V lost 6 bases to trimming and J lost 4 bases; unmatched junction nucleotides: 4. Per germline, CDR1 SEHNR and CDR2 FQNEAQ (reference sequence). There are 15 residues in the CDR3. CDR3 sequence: CASRSGLAGYNEQFF. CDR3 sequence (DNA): TGTGCCAGCAGATCTGGACTAGCGGGATACAATGAGCAGTTCTTC.

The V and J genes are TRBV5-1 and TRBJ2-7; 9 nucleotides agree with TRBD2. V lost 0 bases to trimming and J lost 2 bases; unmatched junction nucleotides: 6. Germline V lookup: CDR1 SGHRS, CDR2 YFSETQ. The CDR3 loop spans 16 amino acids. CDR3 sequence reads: CASSLEARGRAYEQYF. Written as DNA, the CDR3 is TGCGCCAGCAGCTTGGAAGCCCGCGGGAGGGCCTACGAGCAGTACTTC. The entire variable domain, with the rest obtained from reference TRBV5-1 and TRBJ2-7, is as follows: KAGVTQTPRYLIKTRGQQVTLSCSPISGHRSVSWYQQTPGQGLQFLFEYFSETQRNKGNFPGRFSGRQFSNSRSEMNVSTLELGDSALYLCASSLEARGRAYEQYFGPGTRLTVT.

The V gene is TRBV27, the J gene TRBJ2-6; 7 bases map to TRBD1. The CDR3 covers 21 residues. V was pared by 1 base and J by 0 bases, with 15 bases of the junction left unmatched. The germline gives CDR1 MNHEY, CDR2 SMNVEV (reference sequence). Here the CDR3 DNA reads TGTGCCAGCAGTTTATACCGTCCCGGGACAGTTGACAGCTCTGGGGCCAACGTCCTGACTTTC. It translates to CASSLYRPGTVDSSGANVLTF.

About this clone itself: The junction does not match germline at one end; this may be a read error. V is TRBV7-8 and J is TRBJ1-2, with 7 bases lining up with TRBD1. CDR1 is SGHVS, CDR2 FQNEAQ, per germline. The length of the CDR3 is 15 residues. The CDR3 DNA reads TGTGCCAGCAGCCCTAGGTCAGGGGGATCTGGGGGCTACACTTTC. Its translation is CASSPRSGGSGGYTF.

CDR3 sequence reads: CAISRGAGQENTEAFF. The CDR3 DNA sequence: TGTGCCATCAGTCGGGGAGCGGGACAGGAGAACACTGAAGCTTTCTTT. The chain links TRBV10-3 to TRBJ1-1; 8 bases agree with TRBD1. Germline CDR1 reads ENHRY; CDR2 reads SYGVKD. With 5 bases clipped from V and 1 base from J, the junction kept 9 bases outside the gene matches. The CDR3 has 16 amino acids.

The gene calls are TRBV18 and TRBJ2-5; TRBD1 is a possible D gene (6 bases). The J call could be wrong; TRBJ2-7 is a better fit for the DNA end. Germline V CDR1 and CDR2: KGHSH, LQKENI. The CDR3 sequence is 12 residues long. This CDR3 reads CASSSDSYEQYF. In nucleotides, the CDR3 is TGTGCCAGCTCATCGGACAGCTACGAGCAGTACTTC.

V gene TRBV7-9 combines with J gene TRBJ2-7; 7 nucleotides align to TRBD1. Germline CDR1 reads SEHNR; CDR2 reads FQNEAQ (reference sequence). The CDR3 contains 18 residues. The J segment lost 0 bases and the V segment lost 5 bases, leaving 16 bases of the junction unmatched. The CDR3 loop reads CASSPNGQALEISYEQYF. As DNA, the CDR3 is TGTGCCAGCAGCCCGAACGGACAGGCCCTTGAAATCTCCTACGAGCAGTACTTC.

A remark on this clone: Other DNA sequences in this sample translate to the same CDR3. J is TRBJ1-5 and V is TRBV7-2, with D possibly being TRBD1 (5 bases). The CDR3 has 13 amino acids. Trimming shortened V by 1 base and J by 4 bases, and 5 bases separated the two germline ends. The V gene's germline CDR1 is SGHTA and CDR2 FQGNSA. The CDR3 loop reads CASSLDRNQPQHF. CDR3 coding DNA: TGTGCCAGCAGCTTAGACAGGAATCAGCCCCAGCATTTT.

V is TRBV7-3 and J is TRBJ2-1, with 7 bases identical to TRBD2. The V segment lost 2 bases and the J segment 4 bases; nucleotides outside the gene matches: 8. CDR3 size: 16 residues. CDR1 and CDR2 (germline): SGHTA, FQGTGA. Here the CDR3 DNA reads TGTGCCAGCAGCTTACTAGGGGCTAGCGGATACAATGAGCAGTTCTTC. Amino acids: CASSLLGASGYNEQFF.

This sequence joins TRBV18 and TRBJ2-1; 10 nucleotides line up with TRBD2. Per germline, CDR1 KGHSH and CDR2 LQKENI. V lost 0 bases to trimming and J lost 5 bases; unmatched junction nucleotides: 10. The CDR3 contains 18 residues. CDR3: CASSPPQPTSGIDNEQFF. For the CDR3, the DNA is TGTGCCAGCTCACCACCCCAACCAACTAGCGGGATTGACAATGAGCAGTTCTTC.

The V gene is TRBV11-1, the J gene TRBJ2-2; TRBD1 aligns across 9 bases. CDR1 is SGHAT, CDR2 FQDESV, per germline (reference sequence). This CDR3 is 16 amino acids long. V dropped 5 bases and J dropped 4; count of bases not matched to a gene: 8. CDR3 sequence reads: CASSLWTGVGTGELFF. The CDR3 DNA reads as TGTGCCAGCAGCCTGTGGACAGGGGTGGGCACCGGGGAGCTGTTTTTT.